The clone carrying this T cell receptor beta chain has only a few counts. As yet, its antigen is unknown. TCRdb reprocessed the 5' RACE reads via MiXCR and lists one record per CDR3 protein. The sample consists of hundreds of thousands of distinct CDR3 sequences, 18% of them appearing once. Healthy Caucasians supplied all donations. The data are from a study of identical twins. General study results and limits: The abundant beta clonotypes from cord blood had fewer insertions, and memory repertoires had none of this.

The V and J ends lost 3 bases and 4 bases, in that order; junction bases with no gene match: 11. Looked up from germline, CDR1 is DFQATT and CDR2 is SNEGSKA (reference sequence). There are 16 residues in the CDR3. This sample was also put to use in a study of T cells expressing NK-cell markers. From that paper: Just one sequenced donor of eight was HCMV-seronegative, while seven were seropositive.

Sequencing input: PBMCs. The sequence was collected from a woman younger than 30 in good health. V is TRBV20-1 and J is TRBJ2-1, with 8 bases that match TRBD2. Written as DNA, the CDR3 is TGCAGTGCTAGTCCAGCGGGGGATTTCCCTTACAATGAGCAGTTCTTC. Translation: CSASPAGDFPYNEQFF.